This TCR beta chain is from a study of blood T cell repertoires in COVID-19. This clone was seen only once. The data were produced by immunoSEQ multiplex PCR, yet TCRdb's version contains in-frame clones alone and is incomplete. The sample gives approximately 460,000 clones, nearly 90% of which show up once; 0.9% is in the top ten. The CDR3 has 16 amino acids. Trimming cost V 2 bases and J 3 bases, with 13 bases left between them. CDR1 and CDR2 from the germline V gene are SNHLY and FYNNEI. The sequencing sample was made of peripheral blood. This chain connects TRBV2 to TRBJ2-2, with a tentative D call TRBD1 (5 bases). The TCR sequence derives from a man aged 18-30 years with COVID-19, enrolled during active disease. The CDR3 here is CASSEWVGADTGELFF. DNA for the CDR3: TGTGCCAGCAGTGAATGGGTAGGGGCTGACACCGGGGAGCTGTTTTTT. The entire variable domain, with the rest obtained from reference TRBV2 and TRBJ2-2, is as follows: EPEVTQTPSHQVTQMGQEVILRCVPISNHLYFYWYRQILGQKVEFLVSFYNNEISEKSEIFDDQFSVERPDGSNFTLKIRSTKLEDSAMYFCASSEWVGADTGELFFGEGSRLTVL.